This TCR beta chain was found in a study of blood T cell repertoires in COVID-19. Study information: From T cells, B-cell-depleted T cells, or PBMCs came the material, which was cDNA or gDNA.

CDR3 length: 14 residues. Germline V gene data show CDR1 as SGHNT and CDR2 as YYREEE (reference sequence). The V end lost 0 bases, the J end lost 6 bases, and 12 bases lay between the germline ends. As handled by the study authors: Estimated nucleated cell counts came from reference gene primer amplification. The table came from immunoSEQ multiplex PCR; TCRdb's copy has only in-frame clones and leaves some out. Clone size and V and J calls were adopted from that table, with D and trimming inferred from the DNA. The table shows about 25,000 clones, with over 70% occurring only once. The sequence was collected from a man aged 45-65 years with active or convalescent COVID-19. The sequenced material came from peripheral blood. The chain recombines TRBV5-4 with TRBJ1-2, with a tentative D call TRBD1 (5 bases). The DNA for the CDR3 is TGTGCCAGCAGCTTGGGGCAGGGCTTCGATGGCTACACCTTC. Its protein product is CASSLGQGFDGYTF.